This T cell receptor beta chain was found in a study of CD8 T cells in Susac syndrome. Healthy donors matched for age and sex were used as controls. Both CD4+ and CD8+ T cells were negatively isolated, and TEMRA cells underwent FACS enrichment. The authors reverse transcribed roughly 0.5 to 1 ug RNA with random hexamers. Amplification of TCR beta CDR3 spanned 54 Vbeta and 13 Jbeta via immunoSEQ multiplex PCR. TCRdb reprocessed the immunoSEQ multiplex PCR reads via MiXCR and lists one record per CDR3 protein. Of some 170,000 distinct CDR3 sequences listed, 90% to 95% are singletons. The germline V gene encodes CDR1 SGHTA and CDR2 FQGNSA. This CDR3 is built from 16 residues. Trimming removed 7 bases from V and 3 bases from J; junction bases left unmatched: 6.

The V call is TRBV7-2, the J call TRBJ2-3, with TRBD2 matching over 14 bases. The clonotype was recovered from a human donor in good health. Source material: CD4+ T cells from PBMCs. The CDR3 protein is CASNRLAGGPTDTQYF. The CDR3 coding sequence is TGTGCCAGCAACCGACTAGCGGGGGGGCCGACAGATACGCAGTATTTT.